This TCR beta chain was identified during a study of CD8 T cells in Susac syndrome. CDR3 length equals 15 residues. CDR1 LNHDA and CDR2 SQIVND come from the germline V gene (reference sequence). Trimming left V 9 bases short and J 9 bases short, with 26 bases between. RNA amounts of roughly 0.45 to 1 ug underwent reverse transcription with random hexamers. Using its own MiXCR run on the immunoSEQ multiplex PCR reads, TCRdb lists one record per CDR3 protein. The sample lists 75,000 to 95,000 distinct CDR3 sequences, roughly 96% occurring once. The sample taken for sequencing was CD8+ T cells from PBMCs. The chain carries TRBV19 and TRBJ2-5, with D perhaps TRBD1 (6 bases). The clonotype originates from a human donor with Susac syndrome. The CDR3 is CASHPGTRDAESQYF. The DNA for the CDR3 is TGTGCCAGCCATCCCGGGACAAGGGACGCTGAGTCCCAGTACTTC. Drawing the rest from reference TRBV19 and TRBJ2-5, the complete variable domain is DGGITQSPKYLFRKEGQNVTLSCEQNLNHDAMYWYRQDPGQGLRLIYYSQIVNDFQKGDIAEGYSVSREKKESFPLTVTSAQKNPTAFYLCASHPGTRDAESQYFGPGTRLLVL.